The next 20 T cell receptor beta chains were all read from a single sample in a study of tissue T cells after allogeneic stem cell transplantation. Sequenced by immunoSEQ multiplex PCR; TCRdb stores in-frame clones only, minus some. The sample includes about 1,600 clones, around 81% of them seen just once. The sequencing used liver tissue, collected at autopsy. Receptors originate from a male patient of 60 years or more with steroid-refractory graft-versus-host disease after an allogeneic stem cell transplant. Some of these T cells may belong to the graft donor.

The chain couples TRBV12-5 to TRBJ2-3, with a possible D match to TRBD2 (5 bases). The CDR3 length is 17 residues. The germline V gene has CDR1 LGHNT and CDR2 FRNRAP. V was clipped by 1 base and J by 6 bases, with 20 bases between them. Written as DNA, the CDR3 is TGTGCTAGTGGTTTGGACCCATTTGGTATGGGAGCTGATACGCAGTATTTT. It specifies CASGLDPFGMGADTQYF.

The gene calls are TRBV7-8 and TRBJ1-4; unclear D gene. V lost 1 base and J 1 base, leaving 16 bases between the germline ends. The CDR3 loop spans 18 amino acids. The germline CDR1 and CDR2 sequences are SGHVS and FQNEAQ. Here the CDR3 reads CASSLVGSPLGTNEKLFF. The CDR3 DNA sequence: TGTGCCAGCAGCTTAGTGGGAAGCCCTCTGGGAACTAATGAAAAACTGTTTTTT.

The chain couples TRBV2 to TRBJ2-7; TRBD1 matches 8 bases. V dropped 3 bases and J dropped 5; count of bases not matched to a gene: 6. Germline CDR1 is SNHLY and CDR2 is FYNNEI. The CDR3 contains 14 residues. CDR3: CASSERTGFNEQYF. In DNA, the CDR3 is TGTGCCAGCAGTGAGAGGACAGGGTTTAACGAGCAGTACTTC.

CDR3 sequence reads: CASSQDTASTNEKLFF. Here the CDR3 DNA reads TGCGCCAGCAGCCAAGATACGGCCAGCACCAATGAAAAACTGTTTTTT. The V call is TRBV4-3, the J call TRBJ1-4, with D hard to call. The V end was cut by 0 bases, the J end by 5 bases, with 13 bases between. Germline V gives CDR1 LGHNA, CDR2 YSLEER. This CDR3 is 16 amino acids long.

The chain links TRBV2 to TRBJ2-7; no clear D gene. V dropped 8 bases and J dropped 4 bases, with 18 bases sitting between them. CDR1 SNHLY and CDR2 FYNNEI come from the germline V gene. The CDR3 runs 14 residues. The CDR3 DNA follows: TGTGCCAGCTCTAAGAACCCCGAGAGTTACGAGCAGTACTTC. Its protein is CASSKNPESYEQYF.

In DNA form, the CDR3 reads TGTGCCAGCAGCTTATCAAACTCTGGAAACACCATATATTTT. Its translation: CASSLSNSGNTIYF. The V gene is TRBV11-2, the J gene TRBJ1-3; no clear D gene. CDR1 is SGHAT and CDR2 is FQNNGV in the germline V gene. The V gene lost 2 bases and the J gene lost 0 bases, with 5 bases spanning the gap. CDR3 length equals 14 residues.

The rearrangement joins TRBV6-4 to TRBJ2-2; tentatively, D is TRBD1 (5 bases). With 4 bases removed from V and 3 bases from J, the gap between germline ends came to 6 bases. CDR1 and CDR2 from the germline V gene are MRHNA and SNTAGT. This CDR3 has 13 residues. The DNA for the CDR3 is TGTGCCAGCAGTGGCAGGGACACCGGGGAGCTGTTTTTT. Translated, it gives CASSGRDTGELFF.

The chain has TRBV4-3 and TRBJ1-4, with D tentatively TRBD1 (5 bases). The germline CDR1 and CDR2 sequences are LGHNA and YSLEER. Trimming pared 0 bases from V and 5 bases from J, leaving 10 bases between. The CDR3 spans 15 residues. The CDR3 coding sequence is TGCGCCAGCAGCCAAGAGGGGACGGCAAATGAAAAACTGTTTTTT. This encodes CASSQEGTANEKLFF.

V gene TRBV5-1 combines with J gene TRBJ2-5; TRBD2 is a possible D gene (6 bases). Per germline, CDR1 SGHRS and CDR2 YFSETQ. Trimming shortened V by 1 base and J by 3 bases, and 10 bases separated the two germline ends. The CDR3 is 14 residues long. The CDR3 is CASSLTAGKETQYF. The CDR3 bases are TGCGCCAGCAGCTTGACAGCGGGCAAAGAGACCCAGTACTTC. Full variable domain (remainder filled in from reference TRBV5-1 and TRBJ2-5): KAGVTQTPRYLIKTRGQQVTLSCSPISGHRSVSWYQQTPGQGLQFLFEYFSETQRNKGNFPGRFSGRQFSNSRSEMNVSTLELGDSALYLCASSLTAGKETQYFGPGTRLLVL.

The genes are TRBV6-1 and TRBJ2-1; a possible D gene is TRBD2 (5 bases). V lost 1 base and J lost 9, with 22 bases in between. The CDR3 runs to 17 residues. Germline V gene data show CDR1 as MNHNS and CDR2 as SASEGT. The CDR3 sequence is CASSEDAGSYLWGEQFF. In DNA, the CDR3 is TGTGCCAGCAGTGAAGATGCGGGCAGCTACCTTTGGGGTGAGCAGTTCTTC.

The rearrangement joins TRBV7-9 to TRBJ2-7, with 9 bases identical to TRBD2. Germline CDR1 and CDR2: SEHNR and FQNEAQ (reference sequence). The V and J ends lost 4 bases and 2 bases, in that order; junction bases with no gene match: 3. The CDR3 length is 14 residues. CDR3 in amino acids: CASSSRGGAYEQYF. The CDR3 DNA is TGTGCCAGCAGCTCGCGGGGGGGCGCCTACGAGCAGTACTTC.

The chain joins TRBV12-3 or TRBV12-4 to TRBJ2-5; no definite D call. This CDR3 has 11 residues. V was clipped by 2 bases and J by 5 bases, with 3 bases between them. CDR3 in amino acids: CASSLSETQYF. The CDR3 nucleotides read TGTGCCAGCAGTTTATCTGAGACCCAGTACTTC.

The chain carries TRBV5-5 and TRBJ2-3, with 10 bases matching TRBD2. After removal of 4 bases from V and 2 bases from J, the junction contained 13 bases not matched to a gene. In germline, CDR1 is SGHKS, CDR2 YYEKEE (reference sequence). This CDR3 spans 18 amino acids. CDR3 sequence: CASSMRGPSGGITDTQYF. CDR3 DNA: TGTGCCAGCAGCATGCGGGGCCCTAGCGGGGGTATCACAGATACGCAGTATTTT.

The chain employs TRBV7-2 and TRBJ1-1; possibly TRBD1 for D (5 bases). Germline lookup yields CDR1 SGHTA and CDR2 FQGNSA. V shed 3 bases and J shed 7 bases, with 18 bases lying between them. The CDR3 consists of 15 residues. CDR3 DNA: TGTGCCAGCAGCTTGATCGGGGCCGAGAAGGGTGAAGCTTTCTTT. Protein product: CASSLIGAEKGEAFF.

This sequence joins TRBV12-3 or TRBV12-4 and TRBJ1-1, with 7 nucleotides matching TRBD1. This CDR3 is 13 amino acids long. Trimming at V came to 3 bases and at J to 8 bases, leaving 6 bases not matched to a gene. As DNA, the CDR3 is TGTGCCAGCAGTTTCGGGGCAGGGGGAGAAGCTTTCTTT. Protein product: CASSFGAGGEAFF.

The rearrangement joins TRBV5-1 to TRBJ2-1; 9 bases agree with TRBD2. The CDR3 loop spans 15 amino acids. Germline V gives CDR1 SGHRS, CDR2 YFSETQ. J gave up 3 bases and V 4 bases, and 5 bases lay outside the gene matches. Here the CDR3 DNA reads TGCGCCAGCAGCGAGACTAGCGGTCTCTACAATGAGCAGTTCTTC. Its translation is CASSETSGLYNEQFF.

V gene TRBV25-1 combines with J gene TRBJ2-2, with a possible D match to TRBD1 (6 bases). The CDR3 is 17 amino acids. Trimming took 2 bases from V and 0 from J, leaving 13 bases between them. Per germline, CDR1 MGHDK and CDR2 SYGVNS. CDR3 sequence reads: CASSELHGTTNTGELFF. CDR3 bases: TGTGCCAGCAGTGAACTCCATGGGACAACGAACACCGGGGAGCTGTTTTTT.

The chain links TRBV7-7 to TRBJ2-7, with D possibly being TRBD2 (5 bases). Germline V gene data show CDR1 as SSHAT and CDR2 as FNYEAQ (reference sequence). The CDR3 spans 14 residues. V lost 5 bases and J lost 6, with 17 bases in between. The CDR3 sequence: CASSPHYRRTEQYF. The CDR3 bases are TGTGCCAGCAGCCCCCATTATCGGAGGACCGAGCAGTACTTC.

This sequence joins TRBV11-2 and TRBJ2-1; D gene uncertain. Germline V gene data show CDR1 as SGHAT and CDR2 as FQNNGV. V was pared by 1 base and J by 9 bases, with 13 bases between. CDR3 length: 14 amino acids. This CDR3 reads CASSLGAQHGEQFF. The CDR3 DNA reads TGTGCCAGCAGCTTAGGGGCACAGCACGGTGAGCAGTTCTTC.

The rearrangement links TRBV2 to TRBJ1-1; D may be TRBD1 (5 bases). CDR3 length equals 12 residues. Trimming removed 6 bases from V and 7 bases from J, with 12 bases in between. CDR1 and CDR2 (germline): SNHLY, FYNNEI. The CDR3 sequence: CASSGDDLEAFF. The CDR3 DNA is TGTGCCAGCAGCGGGGACGACCTTGAAGCTTTCTTT.